The rows below give T cell receptor beta chains drawn from one sample of a study of T cell responses to AZD1222 COVID-19 vaccine. Clones were read by immunoSEQ multiplex PCR, and TCRdb kept only the in-frame ones, dropping some. The table has approximately 99,000 clones, around nine tenths seen once. The input for sequencing was peripheral blood, taken on day 0 of AZD1222 vaccination. The source is an adult in good health. CDR3s leave out the opening cysteine and the closing phenylalanine or tryptophan. The D gene is left open where the match is weak.

cdr3_aa	d_call	v_call	j_call
ASSPGTSGANVLT	.	TRBV19	TRBJ2-6
ASSLVGQGWNIQY	TRBD1	TRBV13	TRBJ2-4
ASSVNSNQPQH	.	TRBV12-3/TRBV12-4	TRBJ1-5
ASSLLQGTDGYT	.	TRBV5-6	TRBJ1-2
ASSPRSANEKLF	.	TRBV5-5	TRBJ1-4
ASSNPWVSGQPQH	.	TRBV19	TRBJ1-5
ASRRDNLYNTEAF	.	TRBV14	TRBJ1-1
ASSLERTYNEQF	.	TRBV5-1	TRBJ2-1
SVPSSGGQETQY	TRBD2	TRBV29-1	TRBJ2-5
ASSKTVMNTEAF	.	TRBV27	TRBJ1-1
ASSFPRAAYGYT	.	TRBV5-6	TRBJ1-2
ASSYGRAVGGYT	.	TRBV6-5	TRBJ1-2
ASSFLYLGRENTGELF	.	TRBV27	TRBJ2-2
ASSQTGTEAF	.	TRBV14	TRBJ1-1
ASSLAGSGNTIY	.	TRBV5-6	TRBJ1-3
ASSPVVAGWEGYT	.	TRBV4-3	TRBJ1-2
ASSQGTSEIQETQY	TRBD2	TRBV4-3	TRBJ2-5
ASSSQGAGGYT	.	TRBV7-9	TRBJ1-2
ASSLEASGGFEQY	TRBD2	TRBV5-4	TRBJ2-7
AASAGETQY	.	TRBV7-9	TRBJ2-5
ATTLQSSELLQNEQF	.	TRBV24-1	TRBJ2-1
ASSLAGTAYGYT	TRBD1	TRBV5-4	TRBJ1-2
ASSLGQEETQY	TRBD1	TRBV18	TRBJ2-5
ASSLNPPSNEKLF	.	TRBV7-6	TRBJ1-4
ASRGACTDTQY	.	TRBV10-1	TRBJ2-3
ATSRWAGGGEKLF	.	TRBV15	TRBJ1-4
ASSLVRQNTEAF	.	TRBV5-6	TRBJ1-1
SVYFSGANVLT	.	TRBV29-1	TRBJ2-6
ASSLVLSSPGYT	.	TRBV7-9	TRBJ1-2
ATSVSDFPANNEQF	.	TRBV24-1	TRBJ2-1
ASSLGHGAYEQY	.	TRBV14	TRBJ2-7
ASSLGQGIRGYT	.	TRBV5-1	TRBJ1-2
ASSHLLAVNYNEQF	TRBD2	TRBV14	TRBJ2-1
ASRLTGDGAEAF	.	TRBV6-6	TRBJ1-1